The 10 T cell receptor beta chains below come from one sample, sequenced in a study of early T cells in non-severe SARS-CoV-2 infection. TCRdb re-derived calls from the 5' RACE reads in MiXCR, one entry per CDR3 protein. The table shows approximately 32,000 distinct CDR3 sequences, with more than 5% occurring only once. Sequenced sample: whole blood. The source of these receptors is an adult who was a healthcare worker with PCR-confirmed SARS-CoV-2 infection or an uninfected control (not recorded which).

In this sample, this clonotype turned up many times. The V gene is TRBV20-1, the J gene TRBJ2-3; 8 positions agree with TRBD2. The V gene's germline CDR1 is DFQATT and CDR2 SNEGSKA (reference sequence). Trimming at V came to 3 bases and at J to 0 bases, leaving 8 bases not matched to a gene. This CDR3 has 16 amino acids. CDR3 region: CSARTITGGSTDTQYF. The CDR3 nucleotides are TGCAGTGCTAGGACGATAACGGGGGGGAGCACAGATACGCAGTATTTT.

This clonotype has at least ten counts. This chain uses TRBV6-5 with TRBJ1-2; TRBD1 aligns across 7 bases. The CDR3 is made up of 14 amino acids. Per the germline V gene, CDR1 is MNHEY and CDR2 is SVGAGI. V was pared by 2 bases and J by 2 bases, with 2 bases of the junction left unmatched. This CDR3 is CASSYLTGNYGYTF. The CDR3 DNA follows: TGTGCCAGCAGTTACCTGACAGGGAACTATGGCTACACCTTC.

This clonotype was observed many times. The chain uses TRBV29-1 and TRBJ2-5; D is tentatively TRBD1 or TRBD2 (5 bases each). Germline CDR1 and CDR2: SQVTM and ANQGSEA. V gave up 5 bases and J gave up 5 bases, with 12 bases separating them. This CDR3 is 12 amino acids long. DNA for the CDR3: TGCAGCGTTACTAGGGGTGGTGAGACCCAGTACTTC. It translates to CSVTRGGETQYF.

In this sample, this clonotype turned up many times. The rearrangement links TRBV7-2 to TRBJ2-5; 8 bases are shared with TRBD2. This CDR3 is built from 15 residues. Germline trimming cut 8 bases from V and 3 bases from J; bases unmatched to any gene: 11. The germline CDR1 and CDR2 sequences are SGHTA and FQGNSA. The CDR3 spells CASRVAGPGEETQYF. Here the CDR3 DNA reads TGTGCCAGCCGGGTAGCGGGGCCTGGGGAAGAGACCCAGTACTTC.

This clonotype was observed many times. V and J are TRBV5-1 and TRBJ2-7; 13 bases agree with TRBD2. From germline, CDR1 is SGHRS and CDR2 YFSETQ. CDR3 size: 15 residues. Unmatched junction bases numbered 5, after V lost 4 bases and J lost 4 bases. CDR3 loop: CASSPGLAGPYEQYF. As DNA, the CDR3 is TGCGCCAGCAGCCCGGGACTAGCGGGGCCTTACGAGCAGTACTTC.

Ten or more counts support this clonotype. The chain is built from TRBV12-3 or TRBV12-4 and TRBJ2-1; TRBD2 matches 9 bases. The V gene end was trimmed by 5 bases and the J gene end by 7 bases; junction bases not matched to a gene: 6. CDR3 length: 14 residues. CDR3 loop: CASSRTSAGNEQFF. The CDR3 nucleotides read TGTGCCAGCAGTCGGACTAGCGCAGGAAATGAGCAGTTCTTC.

This clonotype was detected ten times or more. The V gene is TRBV4-2, the J gene TRBJ2-3; no clear D. Germline V gene data show CDR1 as LGHNA and CDR2 as YNFKEQ. The CDR3 runs 13 residues. Between the trimmed V and J ends, which lost 3 bases and 8 bases, there was a span of 12 bases. CDR3 sequence reads: CASSQGGAGTQYF. CDR3 nucleotide sequence: TGTGCCAGCAGCCAGGGCGGAGCAGGTACGCAGTATTTT.

This clonotype was counted only a few times. The rearrangement joins TRBV4-1 to TRBJ1-5; a possible D gene is TRBD1 (6 bases). The CDR3 length is 13 residues. Germline V gene data show CDR1 as MGHRA and CDR2 as YSYEKL. Trimming removed 6 bases at V and 5 bases at J, with 11 bases between. Here the CDR3 DNA reads TGCGCCAGCAGTCATTCAGGGGATCAGCCCCAGCATTTT. This gives the protein CASSHSGDQPQHF.

The chain carries TRBV10-3 and TRBJ2-1, with D possibly matching TRBD2 (7 bases). CDR3 size: 17 residues. Germline V gene sequence: CDR1 ENHRY, CDR2 SYGVKD. Trimming cost V 4 bases and J 0 bases, with 16 bases left between them. The CDR3: CAISGLRGGRSYNEQFF. The CDR3 nucleotides read TGTGCCATCAGTGGGCTGAGGGGGGGGCGCTCCTACAATGAGCAGTTCTTC.

This clonotype was recorded many times. CDR3 protein: CASSHPGLVITDTQYF. The CDR3 DNA is TGCGCCAGCAGCCACCCCGGACTGGTGATTACAGATACGCAGTATTTT. V usage is TRBV4-1 and J usage is TRBJ2-3; D is possibly TRBD2 (5 bases). V was cut by 3 bases and J by 3 bases, with 16 bases left in between. Germline V lookup: CDR1 MGHRA, CDR2 YSYEKL. The CDR3 length is 16 residues.